The 30 T cell receptor beta chains below come from one sample, sequenced in a study of prognosis after radiotherapy for stage I lung cancer. Genomic DNA served as the source from which two-round multiplex PCR generated TCR beta CDR3 amplicons. TRBV and TRBJ genes each had their own specific primers in first-round PCR. TCRdb processed the multiplex PCR reads anew with MiXCR; each CDR3 protein has one entry. The sample contains some 25,000 distinct CDR3 sequences, roughly 34% of which appear only once. The sequenced sample was PBMCs, obtained before or after stereotactic body radiation therapy (not recorded which). The receptors shown here come from a donor over 45 with non-small cell lung cancer.

About this clonotype itself: Compared with germline, one end of the junction differs, possibly owing to a read error. V is TRBV29-1 and J is TRBJ1-1; unclear D gene. Germline V lookup: CDR1 SQVTM, CDR2 ANQGSEA. The CDR3 covers 11 residues. CDR3 in DNA: TGCAGCGTTAAAGACATCACTGAAGCTTTCTTT. Translating gives CSVKDITEAFF.

This clonotype was seen ten or more times. This chain links TRBV14 with TRBJ2-1, with TRBD2 identical over 10 bases. CDR3 size: 14 residues. The V gene's germline CDR1 is SGHDN and CDR2 FVKESK. V lost 6 bases, J lost 5 bases, and 4 bases stayed unmatched. The CDR3 DNA follows: TGTGCCAGCAGTCAGCGGGAGGGCAACAATGAGCAGTTCTTC. Translating gives CASSQREGNNEQFF.

This clonotype was detected ten times or more. V is TRBV20-1 and J is TRBJ2-5; 10 bases agree with TRBD1. The CDR3 totals 13 residues. V lost 6 bases, J lost 4 bases, and 5 bases stayed unmatched. Germline CDR1 and CDR2: DFQATT and SNEGSKA (reference sequence). This CDR3 reads CSAKTGGRETQYF. As DNA, the CDR3 is TGCAGTGCCAAGACAGGGGGCCGAGAGACCCAGTACTTC.

The chain uses TRBV24-1 and TRBJ2-1, with D possibly TRBD2 on 6 matching bases. CDR1 is KGHDR and CDR2 is SFDVKD in the germline V gene. Trimming shortened V by 9 bases and J by 6 bases, and 11 bases separated the two germline ends. The CDR3 totals 12 residues. The DNA for the CDR3 is TGTGCCACCTCCCTGGGGGGCAATGAGCAGTTCTTC. Translation: CATSLGGNEQFF.

With regard to this clonotype: This may be a read error: a much more frequent sequence differs by one nucleotide. A read error is likely, as this CDR3 ends without the conserved phenylalanine or tryptophan. V and J are TRBV4-1 and TRBJ1-1, with 10 bases identical to TRBD1. The CDR3 spans 18 residues. Germline trimming cut 3 bases from V and 4 bases from J; bases unmatched to any gene: 14. The germline gives CDR1 MGHRA, CDR2 YSYEKL. Here the CDR3 reads CASSQDPRPGQGVTEAFS. CDR3 in DNA: TGCGCCAGCAGCCAGGACCCGCGCCCCGGACAGGGGGTCACTGAAGCTTTCTCT.

The chain has TRBV9 and TRBJ2-6, with 8 bases that match TRBD1. Germline V gives CDR1 SGDLS, CDR2 YYNGEE. The CDR3 covers 18 residues. V shed 4 bases, J shed 0 bases, and the junction held 9 bases outside the gene matches. CDR3 residues: CASSSPRGRDSGANVLTF. In DNA, the CDR3 is TGTGCCAGCAGCTCCCCCAGGGGGCGGGACTCTGGGGCCAACGTCCTGACTTTC.

This clonotype was picked up many times. The V call is TRBV7-9, the J call TRBJ2-7; TRBD2 aligns across 8 bases. The CDR3 has 14 amino acids. CDR1 and CDR2 (germline): SEHNR, FQNEAQ (reference sequence). The ends lost 3 bases at V and 3 bases at J; junction bases unmatched: 4. For the CDR3, the DNA is TGTGCCAGCAGCTTCGGGGGGGCCTACTACGAGCAGTACTTC. Amino acid sequence: CASSFGGAYYEQYF.

This clonotype has just a few counts. The chain couples TRBV29-1 to TRBJ2-4; D call uncertain. V lost 6 bases, J lost 0 bases, and 3 bases lay in between. CDR1 is SQVTM, CDR2 ANQGSEA, per germline. The CDR3 sequence is 11 residues long. The CDR3 spells CSVVAKNIQYF. Here the CDR3 DNA reads TGCAGCGTGGTAGCCAAAAACATTCAGTACTTC.

CDR3 nucleotides: TGTGCCAGCAGTTTACCCCTCCAAACAGGGAGAAACTATGGCTACACCTTC. Residues: CASSLPLQTGRNYGYTF. The chain couples TRBV6-5 to TRBJ1-2; perhaps TRBD1 as D (6 bases). Germline-derived CDR1 and CDR2 are MNHEY and SVGAGI. Trimming removed 4 bases from V and 2 bases from J, with 20 bases in between. The CDR3 sequence is 17 residues long.

This rearrangement joins TRBV28 to TRBJ1-6, with 7 bases matching TRBD1. Germline CDR1 MDHEN, CDR2 SYDVKM. This CDR3 is built from 15 residues. V lost 6 bases and J lost 7; bases outside the gene matches: 9. CDR3 nucleotides: TGTGCCAGCAGGACGATGACAGGGCTCAATTCACCCCTCCACTTT. Its protein product is CASRTMTGLNSPLHF.

With regard to this clonotype: A read error is likely, as this CDR3 ends without the conserved phenylalanine or tryptophan. The chain has TRBV5-6 and TRBJ2-1, with 9 nucleotides matching TRBD2. CDR3 size: 15 residues. Germline CDR1 and CDR2: SGHDT and YYEEEE. The CDR3 protein is CVSSLSTSGYNEQFL. CDR3 sequence (DNA): TGTGTCAGCAGCTTGAGTACTAGCGGGTACAATGAGCAGTTCCTC.

CDR3 coding DNA: TGTGCCAGCAGCTCCGGGCCTCGGCAGTATTTT. Amino acid sequence: CASSSGPRQYF. V usage is TRBV7-2 and J usage is TRBJ2-3; D gene ambiguous. The CDR3 sequence is 11 residues long. V gave up 4 bases and J gave up 11 bases, with 10 bases separating them. Germline CDR1 SGHTA, CDR2 FQGNSA.

This clonotype has at least ten counts. The gene calls are TRBV18 and TRBJ2-1, with D possibly being TRBD1 (6 bases). V lost 1 base, J lost 3 bases, and 10 bases lay in between. This CDR3 is 15 amino acids long. Per the germline V gene, CDR1 is KGHSH and CDR2 is LQKENI. CDR3 nucleotide sequence: TGTGCCAGCTCACCACGGACAGAGATCTACAATGAGCAGTTCTTC. This codes for CASSPRTEIYNEQFF. The full variable domain, rest sourced from reference TRBV18 and TRBJ2-1, is NAGVMQNPRHLVRRRGQEARLRCSPMKGHSHVYWYRQLPEEGLKFMVYLQKENIIDESGMPKERFSAEFPKEGPSILRIQQVVRGDSAAYFCASSPRTEIYNEQFFGPGTRLTVL.

With respect to this clonotype: At one boundary the junction diverges from the germline segment, which might be a read error. V is TRBV7-6 and J is TRBJ1-4; no clear D gene. Germline CDR1 and CDR2: SGHVS and FNYEAQ. This CDR3 has 14 residues. CDR3 DNA sequence: TGTGCCTGCAGCTTAGCGCTGGGGAATGAAAAACTGTTTTTT. Translated, it gives CACSLALGNEKLFF. Drawing the rest from reference TRBV7-6 and TRBJ1-4, the complete variable domain is GAGVSQSPRYKVTKRGQDVALRCDPISGHVSLYWYRQALGQGPEFLTYFNYEAQQDKSGLPNDRFSAERPEGSISTLTIQRTEQRDSAMYRCACSLALGNEKLFFGSGTQLSVL.

V usage is TRBV12-3 or TRBV12-4 and J usage is TRBJ2-3; 8 bases agree with TRBD2. The CDR3 contains 15 residues. V gave up 3 bases and J gave up 2 bases; unmatched junction bases: 4. CDR3 in amino acids: CASSLGSGATDTQYF. In nucleotides, the CDR3 is TGTGCCAGCAGTTTGGGTAGCGGGGCCACAGATACGCAGTATTTT.

In its sample, this clonotype was seen many times. This rearrangement joins TRBV7-6 to TRBJ2-5, with 10 positions matching TRBD2. This CDR3 region has 13 residues. Unmatched junction bases numbered 9, after V lost 8 bases and J lost 9 bases. Germline CDR1 is SGHVS and CDR2 is FNYEAQ. CDR3 region: CASRDLAGVAQYF. As DNA, the CDR3 is TGTGCCAGCCGAGATCTAGCGGGAGTAGCCCAGTACTTC.

In regard to this clonotype: Sequence at one end of the junction differs from germline and may be a read error. The V and J genes are TRBV30 and TRBJ2-3; either TRBD1 or TRBD2 may supply D (5 bases each). CDR1 and CDR2 (germline): GTSNPN, SVGIG (reference sequence). The CDR3 is 15 residues long. The CDR3 nucleotides are TGTGCCTGGAGTAATCGAGGGGCTAGCACAGATACGCAATATTTT. Protein sequence: CAWSNRGASTDTQYF.

This clonotype appeared many times. The genes are TRBV12-3 or TRBV12-4 and TRBJ2-5; D not certain. CDR3 length: 11 residues. The germline V and J ends were trimmed by 1 base and 5 bases, with 2 bases remaining between them. The DNA for the CDR3 is TGTGCCAGCAGTTTAGGGGAGACCCAGTACTTC. Its protein is CASSLGETQYF.

V gene TRBV24-1 combines with J gene TRBJ2-3; D not certain. The germline V and J ends were trimmed by 7 bases and 0 bases, with 19 bases remaining between them. Germline V gene lookup returns CDR1 KGHDR and CDR2 SFDVKD. The CDR3 has 17 amino acids. Here the CDR3 DNA reads TGTGCCACCAGCCCCAGATCTAGTCAGGTGAGCACAGATACGCAGTATTTT. Translated: CATSPRSSQVSTDTQYF.

The chain couples TRBV2 to TRBJ1-2, with D perhaps matching TRBD1 (5 bases). Germline V CDR1 and CDR2: SNHLY, FYNNEI. This CDR3 has 15 amino acids. V lost 4 bases and J lost 6, with 18 bases in between. CDR3: CASSVVWGRDDGYTF. CDR3 DNA: TGTGCCAGCAGTGTCGTCTGGGGCAGGGATGATGGCTACACCTTC.

The J gene is TRBJ2-7, the V gene TRBV5-1; 8 nucleotides line up with TRBD2. The length of the CDR3 is 15 residues. The V gene's germline CDR1 is SGHRS and CDR2 YFSETQ. The junction had 12 bases not matched to a gene; V was cut back by 4 bases and J by 6 bases. The CDR3 reads CASSPGGIQGGEQYF. The CDR3 coding sequence is TGCGCCAGCAGCCCGGGGGGGATACAGGGAGGCGAGCAGTACTTC.

V and J are TRBV27 and TRBJ2-1; 9 positions agree with TRBD1. Germline V gene lookup returns CDR1 MNHEY and CDR2 SMNVEV (reference sequence). V gave up 6 bases and J gave up 8 bases; unmatched junction bases: 14. The CDR3 length is 16 residues. The CDR3 DNA reads as TGTGCCAGCAGGGATTCGGGACAGGGCTTATTCGATGAGCAGTTCTTC. It is translated as CASRDSGQGLFDEQFF.

This clonotype was detected a few times. A read error may be the cause here, since a much bigger clone is one base away. The chain couples TRBV5-1 to TRBJ2-7; D unresolved. This CDR3 is built from 16 residues. Germline-derived CDR1 and CDR2 are SGHRS and YFSETQ. V was trimmed by 3 bases and J by 1 base, leaving 17 bases between them. The CDR3: CASSSTLQVASYEQYF. The CDR3 coding sequence is TGCGCCAGCAGCTCGACCCTACAAGTGGCATCCTACGAGCAGTACTTC.

V is TRBV5-1 and J is TRBJ1-2; D remains unclear. V was pared by 0 bases and J by 0 bases, with 6 bases between. Germline values: CDR1 SGHRS, CDR2 YFSETQ. CDR3 length equals 14 residues. The CDR3 sequence: CASSLDNPNYGYTF. Here the CDR3 DNA reads TGCGCCAGCAGCTTGGACAACCCTAACTATGGCTACACCTTC.

This clonotype was picked up many times. The chain joins TRBV10-3 to TRBJ1-2; D unclear. Looked up from germline, CDR1 is ENHRY and CDR2 is SYGVKD. V was trimmed by 10 bases and J by 4 bases, leaving 22 bases between them. This CDR3 is built from 15 residues. The CDR3 loop is CASKAQRAGFYGYTF. CDR3 in DNA: TGTGCCAGCAAGGCCCAAAGGGCAGGATTCTATGGCTACACCTTC.

This CDR3 is CASSELGGWYEQYF. CDR3 DNA sequence: TGTGCCAGCAGTGAACTGGGGGGGTGGTACGAGCAGTACTTC. The chain joins TRBV6-1 to TRBJ2-7; TRBD2 matches at 7 bases. The germline V gene has CDR1 MNHNS and CDR2 SASEGT. V was clipped by 2 bases and J by 4 bases; unmatched bases: 5. The CDR3 totals 14 residues.

The chain links TRBV4-3 to TRBJ1-1; 7 bases fit TRBD1. V shed 4 bases, J shed 4 bases, and the junction held 9 bases outside the gene matches. This CDR3 contains 15 residues. Germline V gene sequence: CDR1 LGHNA, CDR2 YSLEER. The CDR3 DNA follows: TGCGCCAGCAGCCGTCACAGGGGTGGCGGCACTGAAGCTTTCTTT. Protein: CASSRHRGGGTEAFF.

This clonotype was seen repeatedly, ten times or more. V and J are TRBV30 and TRBJ1-3; no clear D gene. The CDR3 consists of 12 residues. The V and J ends lost 7 bases and 4 bases respectively, with 11 bases between them. Germline loops: CDR1 GTSNPN, CDR2 SVGIG (reference sequence). CDR3: CAFKLVGNTIYF. The CDR3 DNA sequence: TGTGCCTTCAAGTTGGTCGGAAACACCATATATTTT.

This clonotype was recorded at least ten times. The chain carries TRBV6-2 or TRBV6-3 and TRBJ1-3; D is unresolved. Germline V gene sequence: CDR1 MNHEY, CDR2 SVGEGT. There are 14 residues in the CDR3. V was shortened by 4 bases and J by 3 bases, with 10 bases between the two germline ends. The CDR3: CASSSGRSGNTIYF. DNA for the CDR3: TGTGCCAGCAGTTCCGGGAGAAGTGGAAACACCATATATTTT.

This clonotype came up many times. V is TRBV19 and J is TRBJ1-5, with D maybe TRBD1 (6 bases). V lost 5 bases and J lost 6, with 17 bases in between. The CDR3 is 15 residues long. Germline assignment: CDR1 LNHDA and CDR2 SQIVND (reference sequence). The CDR3 DNA is TGTGCCAGTAGTGGAGCTGGGGGCCCTTCTCAGCCCCAGCATTTT. Its translation is CASSGAGGPSQPQHF.